This note documents a single TCR beta chain sequence. Its specificity is not known. This entry belongs to a study of blood T cells in healthy people across ages. Notes on the study in general: Underestimates were what the diversity estimates from one million T cells were considered to be. For the donors, CMV status was unknown and possibly confounded expanded clonotype changes. As age increased, TCR beta diversity per million T cells fell in a roughly linear fashion.

Primed by a sample-barcoded 5' primer and a J-beta primer mix, a second PCR proceeded for about 6 to 12 cycles. A single record per CDR3 protein comes from TCRdb applying MiXCR to the 5' RACE reads. This sample has around 1.5 million distinct CDR3 sequences, with 42% found just once. Germline V gene lookup returns CDR1 DFQATT and CDR2 SNEGSKA (reference sequence). The J segment lost 6 bases and the V segment lost 0 bases, leaving 6 bases of the junction unmatched. The CDR3 runs to 16 residues. This receptor was taken from a young woman in good health. Sequencing was carried out using blood. The rearrangement uses TRBV20-1 and TRBJ1-4; 11 nucleotides align to TRBD1. As DNA, the CDR3 is TGCAGTGCTAGAGATCGGGACAGGGGGTGGGATGAAAAACTGTTTTTT. Translation gives CSARDRDRGWDEKLFF.